The 6 T cell receptor beta chains below all came from one sample that was sequenced in a study of regulatory T cells in long-lasting Graves disease. A single record per CDR3 protein comes from TCRdb applying MiXCR to the reads. Seen here are several hundred distinct CDR3 sequences, 86% observed once, and the top ten hold 11%. PBMCs provided the RNA from which the TCR library was made. Sample: peripheral blood mononuclear cells (PBMCs), taken with antithyroid drug treatment, in newly diagnosed or persistent Graves disease (not recorded which). The receptors come from a man aged 18 to 30 with Graves disease.

This chain joins TRBV2 and TRBJ2-5, with D unresolved. The CDR3 is 14 residues long. Looked up from germline, CDR1 is SNHLY and CDR2 is FYNNEI. The V end was cut by 4 bases, the J end by 1 base, with 10 bases between. The CDR3 spells CASSGTSFQETQYF. The CDR3 DNA reads TGTGCCAGCAGTGGGACCTCGTTCCAAGAGACCCAGTACTTC.

The V call is TRBV28, the J call TRBJ2-1; 9 bases are shared with TRBD1. The trim removed 4 bases at V and 10 bases at J, leaving 5 bases unmatched. The germline V gene encodes CDR1 MDHEN and CDR2 SYDVKM. The CDR3 is 13 amino acids. The CDR3 loop reads CASSSDRGDEQFF. CDR3 nucleotide sequence: TGTGCCAGCAGTTCGGACAGGGGAGACGAGCAGTTCTTC.

The rearrangement uses TRBV12-3 or TRBV12-4 and TRBJ1-4; D gene uncertain. V was pared by 3 bases and J by 7 bases, with 18 bases between. CDR3 length: 16 residues. The CDR3 nucleotides are TGTGCCAGCAGTTTCTTAGGACCCCTCCGTAGTGAAAAACTGTTTTTT. Translation gives CASSFLGPLRSEKLFF.

The chain is built from TRBV27 and TRBJ2-1; a possible D gene is TRBD2 (6 bases). The V gene lost 0 bases and the J gene lost 5 bases, with 17 bases spanning the gap. The CDR3 is made up of 17 amino acids. Germline CDR1 MNHEY, CDR2 SMNVEV (reference sequence). CDR3 bases: TGTGCCAGCAGTTTATCGTCGGGAGCGGGCCTAAACAATGAGCAGTTCTTC. Its translation: CASSLSSGAGLNNEQFF.

The rearrangement uses TRBV19 and TRBJ2-7, with 7 bases lining up with TRBD1. This CDR3 spans 14 amino acids. V shed 6 bases and J 0 bases; nucleotides not matched to a gene: 5. CDR1 and CDR2 (germline): LNHDA, SQIVND (reference sequence). Here the CDR3 reads CASSRTGSSYEQYF. The CDR3 DNA reads as TGTGCCAGTAGCCGGACAGGAAGCTCCTACGAGCAGTACTTC.

This clonotype was seen a single time. The chain links TRBV28 to TRBJ2-7; D may be TRBD1 (6 bases). CDR3 length: 13 residues. Trimming took 6 bases from V and 0 from J, leaving 9 bases between them. Germline V gene lookup returns CDR1 MDHEN and CDR2 SYDVKM. DNA for the CDR3: TGTGCCAGCAGCAGGACAGTCTCCTACGAGCAGTACTTC. It specifies CASSRTVSYEQYF.